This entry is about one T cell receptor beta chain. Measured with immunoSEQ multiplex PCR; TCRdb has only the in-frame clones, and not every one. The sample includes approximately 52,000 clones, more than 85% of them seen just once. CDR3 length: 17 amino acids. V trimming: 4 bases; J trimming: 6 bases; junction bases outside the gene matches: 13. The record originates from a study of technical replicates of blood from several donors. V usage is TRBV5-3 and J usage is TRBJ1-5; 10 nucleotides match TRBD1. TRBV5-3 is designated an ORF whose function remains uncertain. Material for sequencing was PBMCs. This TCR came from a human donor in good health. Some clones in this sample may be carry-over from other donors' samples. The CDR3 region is CARSANRDRGFGQPQHF. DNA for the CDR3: TGTGCCAGAAGCGCCAACCGGGACAGGGGATTTGGTCAGCCCCAGCATTTT.